A selection of T cell receptor beta chains follows, all from one sample in a study of T cells in localized non-small cell lung cancer. Measured with immunoSEQ multiplex PCR; TCRdb has only the in-frame clones, and not every one. The sample carries just over 1,000 clones, less than 35% recorded once. This specimen was normal lung tissue next to the tumor, taken before any cancer treatment. All receptors derive from a woman aged 40-70 years with stage III lung adenocarcinoma. Both conserved end residues are part of each CDR3. Fields, in order: D gene, V gene, J gene, clone size, CDR3 length, CDR3 DNA, CDR3 protein. D genes are given only for firm matches. Rows give clone size only sometimes, using once, few, many, or a class for an expanded clone.

d_call: TRBD2; v_call: TRBV29-1; j_call: TRBJ2-7; clone_size: .; cdr3_length: 14; cdr3_nt: TGCAGCGTTGTTAGCGGGAGGGCGGTCCACGAGCAGTACTTC; cdr3_aa: CSVVSGRAVHEQYF
d_call: .; v_call: TRBV30; j_call: TRBJ2-1; clone_size: few; cdr3_length: 14; cdr3_nt: TGTGCCTGTATGAGCGGACACCCGTCCAATGAGCAGTTCTTC; cdr3_aa: CACMSGHPSNEQFF
d_call: .; v_call: TRBV6-8; j_call: TRBJ1-2; clone_size: few; cdr3_length: 15; cdr3_nt: TGTGCCAGCAGTTTAGGAGGGGCTGGAGGCTATGGCTACACCTTC; cdr3_aa: CASSLGGAGGYGYTF
d_call: .; v_call: TRBV28; j_call: TRBJ1-3; clone_size: .; cdr3_length: 14; cdr3_nt: TGTGCCAGCAGCATGGCAGGGCCTGGAAACACCATATATTTT; cdr3_aa: CASSMAGPGNTIYF
d_call: TRBD2; v_call: TRBV4-1; j_call: TRBJ2-3; clone_size: .; cdr3_length: 16; cdr3_nt: TGCGCCAGCAGCCAAGGGTCTGGCGGGGGGCCAAGTACGCAGTATTTT; cdr3_aa: CASSQGSGGGPSTQYF
d_call: TRBD1; v_call: TRBV28; j_call: TRBJ1-1; clone_size: .; cdr3_length: 14; cdr3_nt: TGTGCCAGCGGGCCTGGACAGGGGAGGACTGAAGCTTTCTTT; cdr3_aa: CASGPGQGRTEAFF
d_call: .; v_call: TRBV10-2; j_call: TRBJ1-1; clone_size: .; cdr3_length: 13; cdr3_nt: TGCGCCAGCAGCAAGGTCGGAAACACTGAAGCTTTCTTT; cdr3_aa: CASSKVGNTEAFF
d_call: .; v_call: TRBV1; j_call: TRBJ2-2; clone_size: .; cdr3_length: 14; cdr3_nt: TGCGCCAGCAGCCCCCACGGAAACACCGGGGAGCTGTTTTTT; cdr3_aa: CASSPHGNTGELFF
d_call: .; v_call: TRBV19; j_call: TRBJ1-1; clone_size: .; cdr3_length: 12; cdr3_nt: TGTGCCAGTAGGGGCACCGGGACTGAAGCTTTCTTT; cdr3_aa: CASRGTGTEAFF
d_call: TRBD1; v_call: TRBV30; j_call: TRBJ1-2; clone_size: few; cdr3_length: 13; cdr3_nt: TGTGCCGGGGGGGACAGCCGTAGCTATGGCTACACCTTC; cdr3_aa: CAGGDSRSYGYTF
d_call: .; v_call: TRBV30; j_call: TRBJ2-7; clone_size: .; cdr3_length: 14; cdr3_nt: TGTGCCTGGAGTGACGGGAGAACTAACTACGAGCAGTACTTC; cdr3_aa: CAWSDGRTNYEQYF
d_call: .; v_call: TRBV30; j_call: TRBJ2-7; clone_size: .; cdr3_length: 11; cdr3_nt: TGTGCCTGGAGTGTACCCCCAGGGCAGTACTTC; cdr3_aa: CAWSVPPGQYF
d_call: .; v_call: TRBV11-3; j_call: TRBJ2-7; clone_size: .; cdr3_length: 15; cdr3_nt: TGTGCCAGCAGCTTCTCGGGGCTTAGCTCCTACGAGCAGTACTTC; cdr3_aa: CASSFSGLSSYEQYF
d_call: TRBD2; v_call: TRBV11-3; j_call: TRBJ2-1; clone_size: few; cdr3_length: 16; cdr3_nt: TGTGCCAGCAGCCGCGGATCTAGCGGGGGGGTAAATGAGCAGTTCTTC; cdr3_aa: CASSRGSSGGVNEQFF
d_call: TRBD1; v_call: TRBV28; j_call: TRBJ2-1; clone_size: .; cdr3_length: 14; cdr3_nt: TGTGCCAGCAGTTCTCACGACAGGGAATATGAGCAGTTCTTC; cdr3_aa: CASSSHDREYEQFF
d_call: .; v_call: TRBV16; j_call: TRBJ1-6; clone_size: few; cdr3_length: 15; cdr3_nt: TGTGCCAGCAGCCCATCCCGATCGGGAAATTCACCCCTCCACTTT; cdr3_aa: CASSPSRSGNSPLHF
d_call: .; v_call: TRBV6-8; j_call: TRBJ1-2; clone_size: few; cdr3_length: 14; cdr3_nt: TGTGCCAGCGCCCTAGGCGGGGGGATATATGGCTACACCTTC; cdr3_aa: CASALGGGIYGYTF
d_call: .; v_call: TRBV30; j_call: TRBJ1-3; clone_size: .; cdr3_length: 13; cdr3_nt: TGTTCCTCTGGGGATTTCTCTGGAAACACCATATATTTT; cdr3_aa: CSSGDFSGNTIYF
d_call: .; v_call: TRBV18; j_call: TRBJ2-1; clone_size: .; cdr3_length: 13; cdr3_nt: TGTGCCAGCTCACCGCGGACTAACAATGAGCAGTTCTTC; cdr3_aa: CASSPRTNNEQFF
d_call: TRBD1; v_call: TRBV28; j_call: TRBJ1-1; clone_size: few; cdr3_length: 14; cdr3_nt: TGTGCCAGCAGGCTACAGGGGAAGAACACTGAAGCTTTCTTT; cdr3_aa: CASRLQGKNTEAFF
d_call: TRBD1; v_call: TRBV18; j_call: TRBJ1-2; clone_size: .; cdr3_length: 12; cdr3_nt: TGTGCCAGCTCACCAGACAGGGACGGCTACACCTTC; cdr3_aa: CASSPDRDGYTF
d_call: .; v_call: TRBV28; j_call: TRBJ1-2; clone_size: .; cdr3_length: 16; cdr3_nt: TGTGCCAGCAGTTTACCAATGAGCGGGTGGGCTGGTGGCTACACCTTC; cdr3_aa: CASSLPMSGWAGGYTF
d_call: TRBD2; v_call: TRBV19; j_call: TRBJ2-3; clone_size: .; cdr3_length: 17; cdr3_nt: TGTGCCAGTAGCGGGACTAGCGGGAGGACTAGCACAGATACGCAGTATTTT; cdr3_aa: CASSGTSGRTSTDTQYF
d_call: .; v_call: TRBV28; j_call: TRBJ1-4; clone_size: .; cdr3_length: 14; cdr3_nt: TGTGCCAGCAGAGAAGGTGGGCGGATTGAAAAACTGTTTTTT; cdr3_aa: CASREGGRIEKLFF
d_call: .; v_call: TRBV28; j_call: TRBJ1-4; clone_size: few; cdr3_length: 15; cdr3_nt: TGTGCCAGCAGTTTAGGGGCAGGAGGGAATGAAAAACTGTTTTTT; cdr3_aa: CASSLGAGGNEKLFF
d_call: .; v_call: TRBV6-8; j_call: TRBJ1-6; clone_size: .; cdr3_length: 13; cdr3_nt: TGTGCCAGCAGTGACGAACGGTATGGACCCCTCCACTTT; cdr3_aa: CASSDERYGPLHF
d_call: .; v_call: TRBV7-2; j_call: TRBJ2-3; clone_size: few; cdr3_length: 14; cdr3_nt: TGTGCCAGCAGCTTACTTTCCGGCCGAGGGACGCAGTATTTT; cdr3_aa: CASSLLSGRGTQYF
d_call: .; v_call: TRBV9; j_call: TRBJ2-3; clone_size: few; cdr3_length: 12; cdr3_nt: TGTGCCAGCAGTGTGGCGGCAGATACGCAGTATTTT; cdr3_aa: CASSVAADTQYF